Presented here are 5 T cell receptor beta chains from one specimen sequenced in a study of blood T cells in healthy people across ages. Combining a sample-barcoded 5' primer with a J-beta primer mix, a second PCR ran for roughly 7 to 11 cycles. In TCRdb, the 5' RACE reads were re-called with MiXCR into one record per CDR3 protein. Among 1,800,000 or so distinct CDR3 sequences, roughly two fifths were seen once, and the ten largest hold 23%. What was sequenced was blood. Receptors originate from a human donor in good health.

The chain uses TRBV20-1 and TRBJ1-5; 7 nucleotides match TRBD1. The germline CDR1 and CDR2 sequences are DFQATT and SNEGSKA (reference sequence). The CDR3 spans 15 residues. Unmatched junction bases numbered 7, after V lost 2 bases and J lost 3 bases. The CDR3 nucleotides are TGCAGTGCTAGAAACCCGACAGGGAACAATCAGCCCCAGCATTTT. This codes for CSARNPTGNNQPQHF.

The chain links TRBV7-9 to TRBJ1-3; D call uncertain. CDR3 length: 12 amino acids. V lost 3 bases to trimming and J lost 8 bases, with 8 bases between them. Per germline, CDR1 SEHNR and CDR2 FQNEAQ (reference sequence). The CDR3 loop is CASSFGSDTIYF. The CDR3 nucleotides are TGTGCCAGCAGCTTCGGGTCCGACACCATATATTTT.

This chain uses TRBV7-9 with TRBJ1-1; D remains unclear. The germline gives CDR1 SEHNR, CDR2 FQNEAQ (reference sequence). V dropped 5 bases and J dropped 0 bases, with 16 bases sitting between them. The CDR3 loop spans 16 amino acids. The DNA for the CDR3 is TGTGCCAGCAGCCACCGGACGGTTTATATGAACACTGAAGCTTTCTTT. Protein product: CASSHRTVYMNTEAFF. Looking up the rest from reference TRBV7-9 and TRBJ1-1 gives the full variable domain: DTGVSQNPRHKITKRGQNVTFRCDPISEHNRLYWYRQTLGQGPEFLTYFQNEAQLEKSRLLSDRFSAERPKGSFSTLEIQRTEQGDSAMYLCASSHRTVYMNTEAFFGQGTRLTVV.

This clonotype was observed a few times. V usage is TRBV5-1 and J usage is TRBJ2-7, with D maybe TRBD2 (6 bases). Germline CDR1 reads SGHRS; CDR2 reads YFSETQ. CDR3 length equals 16 residues. V shed 0 bases and J shed 4 bases, with 17 bases lying between them. The CDR3 region has the DNA TGCGCCAGCAGCTTGGAAGAATGGCAGGAGGGATACGAGCAGTACTTC. Protein: CASSLEEWQEGYEQYF.

This clonotype was picked up a small number of times. The V gene is TRBV27, the J gene TRBJ2-7; D is undetermined. Germline V lookup: CDR1 MNHEY, CDR2 SMNVEV (reference sequence). Trimming cost V 2 bases and J 3 bases, with 8 bases left between them. The CDR3 covers 13 residues. CDR3 region: CASSLGPDYEQYF. CDR3 coding DNA: TGTGCCAGCAGTTTAGGGCCTGACTACGAGCAGTACTTC.